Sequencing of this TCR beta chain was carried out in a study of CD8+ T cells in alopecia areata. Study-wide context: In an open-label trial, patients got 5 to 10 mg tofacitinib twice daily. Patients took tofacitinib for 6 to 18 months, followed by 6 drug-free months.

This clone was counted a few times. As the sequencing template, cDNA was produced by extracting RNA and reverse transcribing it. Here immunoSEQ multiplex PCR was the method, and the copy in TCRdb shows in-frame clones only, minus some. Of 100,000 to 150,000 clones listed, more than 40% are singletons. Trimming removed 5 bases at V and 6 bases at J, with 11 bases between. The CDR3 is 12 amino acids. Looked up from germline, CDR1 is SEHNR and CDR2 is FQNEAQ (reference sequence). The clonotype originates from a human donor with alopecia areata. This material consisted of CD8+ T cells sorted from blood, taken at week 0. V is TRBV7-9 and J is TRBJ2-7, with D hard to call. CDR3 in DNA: TGTGCCAGCAGCCCACCCTCCGGCGAGCAGTACTTC. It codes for CASSPPSGEQYF.